This is a list of T cell receptor beta chains from one sample in a study of shared clonotypes between healthy human individuals. Libraries were prepared by immunoSEQ multiplex PCR; TCRdb keeps only in-frame clonotypes and omits some of them. Among about 2.2 million clones listed, 80% to 95% were seen once. The sequenced sample was naive CD8+ T cells from PBMCs. All receptors come from a man aged 18 to 29 in good health. Some clones in this sample may be carry-over from other donors' samples. CDR3s include the opening cysteine and the closing phenylalanine or tryptophan. Only some rows state a clone size, as once, few, many or a class for expanded clones.

v_gene,abundance,CDR3aa
TRBV6-6,-,CASSPLKGQTTGELFF
TRBV19,-,CASKSFGEYSYNEQFF
TRBV28,-,CASEQGRGEKLFF
TRBV14,-,CASSQWDRGLSYEQYF
TRBV19,few,CASSIWTANTEAFF
TRBV19,-,CASRLAGGSSYNEQFF
TRBV11-2,-,CASSVQSGGAGYYNEQFF
TRBV19,-,CASSPIEGQGNQPQHF
TRBV1,-,CTSSHYPKGGFSYEQYF
TRBV2,-,CASSEAGLSGQPQHF
TRBV27,-,CASSVGTGKLPGEQYF
TRBV27,-,CASSSHIGTLSYEQYF
TRBV7-6,-,CASSLSPGTGAGTEAFF
TRBV6-5,-,CASRPVVNTGELFF
TRBV4-3,once,CASSPRTGVSPYNEQFF
TRBV7-9,-,CASSSRQGRNTEAFF
TRBV9,-,CASSIGLAVSTDTQYF
TRBV19,-,CASRGGLANYGYTF
TRBV5-6,-,CASSYYRLRGPTDTQYF
TRBV7-8,-,CASSRKAAEQAITGELFF
TRBV27,-,CASSFPPMDRAAQPQHF
TRBV6-5,-,CASSRDGKGYNEQFF
TRBV4-3,-,CASSPSQSSYEQYF
TRBV7-6,-,CASSWDSGNTIYF
TRBV13,-,CASSSIDRVGSYEQYF
TRBV15,-,CATSFSVVLYEQYF
TRBV19,once,CASSPLGSGRGNEQFF
TRBV7-9,-,CASTAPYQETQYF
TRBV7-7,-,CASSSGQGSGNTIYF
TRBV5-1,-,CASSLDRAGGNEQFF
TRBV6-1,-,CASSGLPALKHYQYF
TRBV30,once,CAWSVHGPTYEQYF
TRBV9,once,CASSPSTGRNEQYF
TRBV29-1,-,CSVRVTGELFF
TRBV13,-,CASSQGGASSYNEQFF
TRBV27,-,CASSLSAGGARNTEAFF
TRBV9,-,CASSAYRGDNEQFF
TRBV9,-,CASSVAAGAAYEQYF
TRBV27,-,CASSKRGLAGADTQYF
TRBV11-2,-,CASSLGRDEQFF
TRBV2,-,CASREYEQYF
TRBV27,-,CASSLLRDRQATF
TRBV7-6,once,CASSPGLGKFNRGYF
TRBV28,-,CASSTSSGTPGGNYGYTF
TRBV5-1,-,CASSAGLAGPQETQYF
TRBV28,-,CASQQGVHDTQYF
TRBV2,-,CASSDRQSYNEQFF
TRBV5-5,-,CASSLETGTYEQYF
TRBV7-3,-,CASSPQGSSYEQYF
TRBV10-3,-,CAISGGRDNQPQHF
TRBV7-9,-,CASSVGGGEQFF
TRBV5-1,-,CASSLSGGPNQPQHF
TRBV5-4,-,CASSSDRDRRYEQYF
TRBV14,-,CASSQEIRRLNTEAFF
TRBV29-1,-,CSVGGPSGGYTF
TRBV5-6,once,CASSLGGTAFNYGYTF
TRBV7-9,-,CASSGHLNTGELFF